This passage covers 29 T cell receptor beta chains from one sample sequenced in a study of shared clonotypes between healthy human individuals. The table came from immunoSEQ multiplex PCR; TCRdb's copy has only in-frame clones and leaves some out. In the table there are a few million clones, less than 95% of which are singletons. The sequenced sample consisted of naive CD4+ T cells from PBMCs. Subset indicated: CD45RA+ positively selected. The receptors come from a man between 18 and 29 years old in good health. Some clones in this sample may be carry-over from other donors' samples.

V and J are TRBV6-1 and TRBJ2-2; possible D gene TRBD2, 5 bases. Trimming removed 3 bases from V and 5 bases from J, with 19 bases in between. CDR1 is MNHNS and CDR2 is SASEGT in the germline V gene. The CDR3 covers 17 residues. The CDR3 coding sequence is TGTGCCAGCAGTGACTACGGGCGGGTCTTGGGGACCGGGGAGCTGTTTTTT. The encoded protein is CASSDYGRVLGTGELFF.

The V call is TRBV18, the J call TRBJ2-7; D is possibly TRBD1 (6 bases). V lost 3 bases, J lost 0 bases, and 12 bases lay in between. Looked up from germline, CDR1 is KGHSH and CDR2 is LQKENI. The CDR3 length is 15 residues. The CDR3 region is CASSPAGDNSYEQYF. The CDR3, as DNA: TGTGCCAGCTCACCGGCCGGGGACAACTCCTACGAGCAGTACTTC.

Worth noting for this clone: The sample holds other DNA sequences that translate to the same CDR3. The V call is TRBV5-1, the J call TRBJ2-1; TRBD1 aligns across 10 bases. CDR1 and CDR2 from the germline V gene are SGHRS and YFSETQ. V was pared by 4 bases and J by 1 base, with 2 bases of the junction left unmatched. The CDR3 is 15 residues long. The CDR3 here is CASSGGQGSYNEQFF. In DNA form, the CDR3 reads TGCGCCAGCAGCGGGGGACAGGGGTCCTACAATGAGCAGTTCTTC.

The chain carries TRBV5-1 and TRBJ2-1; TRBD1 matches 11 bases. J was trimmed by 8 bases and V by 4 bases; bases with no gene match: 8. Per germline, CDR1 SGHRS and CDR2 YFSETQ. The CDR3 is made up of 15 amino acids. CDR3 amino acids: CASSRAGQGAHEQFF. CDR3 bases: TGCGCCAGCAGCCGGGCCGGACAGGGGGCGCATGAGCAGTTCTTC.

J is TRBJ1-2 and V is TRBV6-1; maybe TRBD1 (6 bases). Trimming stripped 6 bases from V and 4 bases from J, with 12 bases between. This CDR3 is built from 13 residues. The germline V gene has CDR1 MNHNS and CDR2 SASEGT. The CDR3 protein is CASRTGALYGYTF. Here the CDR3 DNA reads TGTGCCAGCAGGACAGGAGCTCTCTATGGCTACACCTTC.

This chain joins TRBV9 and TRBJ1-1; possibly TRBD1 for D (5 bases). CDR1 and CDR2 from the germline V gene are SGDLS and YYNGEE. Trimming stripped 0 bases from V and 4 bases from J, with 13 bases between. The CDR3 contains 15 residues. The CDR3 reads CASSVGSGKGTEAFF. The CDR3 DNA follows: TGTGCCAGCAGCGTAGGATCAGGGAAGGGCACTGAAGCTTTCTTT.

The V call is TRBV5-1, the J call TRBJ2-7; D is tentatively TRBD1 or TRBD2 (5 bases each). Germline lookup yields CDR1 SGHRS and CDR2 YFSETQ. Trimming left V 4 bases short and J 1 base short, with 15 bases between. The length of the CDR3 is 15 residues. CDR3 sequence reads: CASSRDRIPSYEQYF. The CDR3 DNA follows: TGCGCCAGCAGCCGGGACCGAATTCCATCCTACGAGCAGTACTTC.

V gene TRBV6-4 combines with J gene TRBJ1-2, with 8 bases aligning to TRBD1. The germline V gene encodes CDR1 MRHNA and CDR2 SNTAGT. V was clipped by 6 bases and J by 8 bases; unmatched bases: 11. This CDR3 region has 14 residues. CDR3 loop: CASRADRESGGYTF. The CDR3 DNA reads TGTGCCAGCAGAGCGGACAGGGAGTCGGGCGGCTACACCTTC.

The chain recombines TRBV7-2 with TRBJ2-3, with 8 bases matching TRBD2. The CDR3 contains 14 residues. Germline CDR1 SGHTA, CDR2 FQGNSA. J gave up 4 bases and V 4 bases, and 4 bases lay outside the gene matches. Here the CDR3 DNA reads TGTGCCAGCAGCTCGGGACTAGGGTCAGATACGCAGTATTTT. It translates to CASSSGLGSDTQYF.

Concerning this clone: This sample includes further DNA sequences coding for the same CDR3. J is TRBJ1-1 and V is TRBV11-3, with no clear D. CDR1 and CDR2 (germline): SGHNT, YENEEA. Trimming cost V 3 bases and J 1 base, with 6 bases left between them. CDR3 length: 13 residues. CDR3 in DNA: TGTGCCAGCAGCTTTGGCGGGAACACTGAAGCTTTCTTT. Residues: CASSFGGNTEAFF.

The chain recombines TRBV7-8 with TRBJ2-5, with D possibly being TRBD1 (5 bases). Germline V CDR1 and CDR2: SGHVS, FQNEAQ. This CDR3 has 14 residues. Trimming left V 1 base short and J 5 bases short, with 11 bases between. DNA for the CDR3: TGTGCCAGCAGCTTAGAGGGGCGCGGCGAGACCCAGTACTTC. This sequence encodes CASSLEGRGETQYF. The full variable domain, completed using reference TRBV7-8 and TRBJ2-5, is GAGVSQSPRYKVAKRGQDVALRCDPISGHVSLFWYQQALGQGPEFLTYFQNEAQLDKSGLPSDRFFAERPEGSVSTLKIQRTQQEDSAVYLCASSLEGRGETQYFGPGTRLLVL.

The genes are TRBV4-1 and TRBJ1-1; no firm D call. The CDR3 contains 14 residues. V gave up 0 bases and J gave up 2 bases, with 7 bases separating them. CDR1 and CDR2 from the germline V gene are MGHRA and YSYEKL. The CDR3 DNA follows: TGCGCCAGCAGCCAAGAATACGGTAACACTGAAGCTTTCTTT. The encoded protein is CASSQEYGNTEAFF.

The chain is built from TRBV28 and TRBJ1-1, with 9 positions matching TRBD1. The CDR3 spans 15 residues. With 5 bases clipped from V and 5 bases from J, the junction kept 9 bases outside the gene matches. Germline V gene lookup returns CDR1 MDHEN and CDR2 SYDVKM. The CDR3 region has the DNA TGTGCCAGCAGTGAACCGGGACAGGGAGGTACTGAAGCTTTCTTT. It encodes CASSEPGQGGTEAFF.

The chain employs TRBV5-6 and TRBJ2-7; D is perhaps TRBD1 (6 bases). V gave up 4 bases and J gave up 6 bases, with 17 bases separating them. CDR1 SGHDT and CDR2 YYEEEE come from the germline V gene. The length of the CDR3 is 14 residues. The CDR3 sequence: CASSLGQKGSEQYF. The DNA of the CDR3 is TGTGCCAGCAGCCTGGGACAAAAGGGCTCCGAGCAGTACTTC.

The genes are TRBV10-3 and TRBJ1-2; weak D call: TRBD1 (5 bases). CDR3 length: 13 amino acids. The germline V and J ends were trimmed by 9 bases and 6 bases, with 17 bases remaining between them. CDR1 and CDR2 from the germline V gene are ENHRY and SYGVKD. As DNA, the CDR3 is TGTGCCATTTCCGGGACGTCAGGACATGGCTACACCTTC. This codes for CAISGTSGHGYTF.

This sequence joins TRBV19 and TRBJ2-7; D call uncertain. The CDR3 runs 11 residues. Trimming pared 9 bases from V and 2 bases from J, leaving 8 bases between. Germline CDR1 reads LNHDA; CDR2 reads SQIVND (reference sequence). CDR3 sequence: CASPGAYEQYF. In nucleotides, the CDR3 is TGTGCCAGCCCCGGAGCCTACGAGCAGTACTTC.

CDR3 nucleotides: TGCGCCAGCAGCCCGATTGTTGGGAACACCGGGGAGCTGTTTTTT. It specifies CASSPIVGNTGELFF. The V call is TRBV4-1, the J call TRBJ2-2; no clear D. The CDR3 is 15 residues long. Deletions cut 4 bases from V and 1 base from J, with 10 bases between. Germline-derived CDR1 and CDR2 are MGHRA and YSYEKL.

The chain's CDR3 is CASSLGISGSLDEQYF. CDR3 nucleotides: TGTGCCAGCAGCTTAGGTATTAGCGGGAGTCTCGACGAGCAGTACTTC. The gene calls are TRBV11-2 and TRBJ2-7; 9 positions match TRBD2. V gave up 1 base and J gave up 5 bases; unmatched junction bases: 9. CDR3 length equals 16 residues. CDR1 is SGHAT, CDR2 FQNNGV, per germline.

The chain uses TRBV7-8 and TRBJ2-5; 7 nucleotides align to TRBD2. This CDR3 spans 14 amino acids. Per the germline V gene, CDR1 is SGHVS and CDR2 is FQNEAQ. V shed 2 bases, J shed 6 bases, and the junction held 6 bases outside the gene matches. The CDR3 protein is CASSLPAGVKTQYF. The CDR3 region has the DNA TGTGCCAGCAGCTTACCGGCGGGAGTGAAGACCCAGTACTTC. Full variable domain (missing parts from reference TRBV7-8 and TRBJ2-5): GAGVSQSPRYKVAKRGQDVALRCDPISGHVSLFWYQQALGQGPEFLTYFQNEAQLDKSGLPSDRFFAERPEGSVSTLKIQRTQQEDSAVYLCASSLPAGVKTQYFGPGTRLLVL.

This chain joins TRBV10-3 and TRBJ2-7, with a tentative D call TRBD1 (6 bases). Germline V gene data show CDR1 as ENHRY and CDR2 as SYGVKD. The CDR3 sequence is 14 residues long. Between the trimmed V and J ends, which lost 8 bases and 2 bases, there was a span of 16 bases. The chain's CDR3 is CAIASAGEAYEQYF. The CDR3 region has the DNA TGTGCCATCGCTTCGGCAGGGGAAGCCTACGAGCAGTACTTC.

The chain links TRBV2 to TRBJ2-6; perhaps TRBD1 as D (5 bases). This CDR3 is 16 amino acids long. V gave up 8 bases and J gave up 0 bases, with 14 bases separating them. Per the germline V gene, CDR1 is SNHLY and CDR2 is FYNNEI. CDR3 DNA sequence: TGTGCCAGCCTCCCTAGGGGCCGCTCTGGGGCCAACGTCCTGACTTTC. It translates to CASLPRGRSGANVLTF. Full variable domain (missing parts from reference TRBV2 and TRBJ2-6): EPEVTQTPSHQVTQMGQEVILRCVPISNHLYFYWYRQILGQKVEFLVSFYNNEISEKSEIFDDQFSVERPDGSNFTLKIRSTKLEDSAMYFCASLPRGRSGANVLTFGAGSRLTVL.

The rearrangement uses TRBV11-2 and TRBJ2-1; 10 bases are shared with TRBD2. Germline V lookup: CDR1 SGHAT, CDR2 FQNNGV. Unmatched junction bases numbered 4, after V lost 3 bases and J lost 5 bases. This CDR3 spans 15 amino acids. CDR3 sequence reads: CASSFLLAGDNEQFF. CDR3 sequence (DNA): TGTGCCAGCAGCTTTCTTCTAGCGGGGGACAATGAGCAGTTCTTC.

The chain uses TRBV6-5 and TRBJ2-5; 7 bases line up with TRBD2. The germline V gene has CDR1 MNHEY and CDR2 SVGAGI. V lost 8 bases to trimming and J lost 4 bases; unmatched junction nucleotides: 13. CDR3 size: 15 residues. The CDR3, as DNA: TGTGCCAGCGGAAGGGGTGCTTTAGCGGGAGAGACCCAGTACTTC. Protein sequence: CASGRGALAGETQYF.

The J gene is TRBJ2-1, the V gene TRBV5-1, with D unresolved. The germline CDR1 and CDR2 sequences are SGHRS and YFSETQ. V lost 6 bases to trimming and J lost 9 bases, with 16 bases between them. The CDR3 has 13 residues. CDR3 amino acids: CASTPEELSEQFF. CDR3 nucleotides: TGCGCCAGCACCCCTGAAGAGTTAAGTGAGCAGTTCTTC.

Details on this clone: The same CDR3 arises from other DNA sequences in this sample as well. V and J are TRBV28 and TRBJ1-5, with D unclear. Trimming left V 1 base short and J 4 bases short, with 5 bases between. Germline CDR1 reads MDHEN; CDR2 reads SYDVKM. There are 13 residues in the CDR3. CDR3 region: CASSLSGNQPQHF. In DNA, the CDR3 is TGTGCCAGCAGTTTATCCGGGAATCAGCCCCAGCATTTT.

This clone was seen just once. V is TRBV4-1 and J is TRBJ1-4; D remains unclear. The CDR3 runs to 16 residues. Trimming took 1 base from V and 11 from J, leaving 20 bases between them. Germline CDR1 and CDR2: MGHRA and YSYEKL. The CDR3 loop is CASSQGTGKASGKLFF. The DNA of the CDR3 is TGCGCCAGCAGCCAAGGCACGGGCAAAGCTTCCGGGAAACTGTTTTTT.

The chain joins TRBV5-1 to TRBJ2-1; 8 nucleotides agree with TRBD2. Germline CDR1 and CDR2: SGHRS and YFSETQ. The CDR3 has 17 amino acids. V was pared by 1 base and J by 5 bases, with 11 bases of the junction left unmatched. The CDR3 nucleotides read TGCGCCAGCAGCTTGACGGGAGGGCCTTACGGTAACAATGAGCAGTTCTTC. Amino acids: CASSLTGGPYGNNEQFF.

This sequence joins TRBV30 and TRBJ1-2; 7 bases match TRBD1. Looked up from germline, CDR1 is GTSNPN and CDR2 is SVGIG (reference sequence). Trimming at V came to 3 bases and at J to 4 bases, leaving 2 bases not matched to a gene. This CDR3 contains 12 residues. CDR3 region: CAWRGTAYGYTF. CDR3 coding DNA: TGTGCCTGGAGGGGGACAGCCTATGGCTACACCTTC.

The J gene is TRBJ2-2, the V gene TRBV10-1; 9 bases are shared with TRBD1. V gave up 5 bases and J gave up 6 bases; unmatched junction bases: 7. The CDR3 is 15 residues long. Germline CDR1 is WNHNN and CDR2 is SYGVQD (reference sequence). DNA of the CDR3: TGCGCCAGCAGTAGGAATACAGGGGGCCCCGGGGAGCTGTTTTTT. Its protein product is CASSRNTGGPGELFF.